The next 22 T cell receptor beta chains were all read from a single sample in a study of cytomegalovirus exposure and HLA in healthy donors. A multiplex PCR was run with 60 Vbeta primers and 13 Jbeta primers. Some clones are missing from TCRdb's copy, which holds only in-frame ones; the method was immunoSEQ multiplex PCR. Of approximately 140,000 clones in the sample, roughly 77% were seen once. The sample was PBMCs. These receptors originate from a human donor in good health.

This clone has just a few counts. The V gene is TRBV7-6, the J gene TRBJ2-3, with TRBD2 matching over 10 bases. Trimming at V came to 1 base and at J to 1 base, leaving 2 bases not matched to a gene. The CDR3 covers 16 residues. CDR1 and CDR2 from the germline V gene are SGHVS and FNYEAQ. CDR3 in amino acids: CASSLGTSGRTDTQYF. The CDR3 DNA reads TGTGCCAGCAGCTTAGGGACTAGCGGCCGCACAGATACGCAGTATTTT.

V and J are TRBV7-9 and TRBJ1-2; 10 positions match TRBD1. V gave up 3 bases and J gave up 5 bases; unmatched junction bases: 12. CDR3 size: 17 residues. The germline gives CDR1 SEHNR, CDR2 FQNEAQ (reference sequence). CDR3 sequence reads: CASSLTGGAPGGYGYTF. The DNA for the CDR3 is TGTGCCAGCAGCTTGACAGGGGGCGCACCGGGAGGTTATGGCTACACCTTC.

The J gene is TRBJ1-4, the V gene TRBV6-5, with D perhaps matching TRBD1 (6 bases). V gave up 5 bases and J gave up 4 bases, with 8 bases separating them. The germline V gene has CDR1 MNHEY and CDR2 SVGAGI. CDR3 length: 13 amino acids. CDR3 residues: CASSRTVNEKLFF. Written as DNA, the CDR3 is TGTGCCAGCAGTCGGACAGTTAATGAAAAACTGTTTTTT.

This rearrangement joins TRBV18 to TRBJ1-3, with D unresolved. Germline values: CDR1 KGHSH, CDR2 LQKENI. The CDR3 sequence is 18 residues long. Trimming cost V 3 bases and J 0 bases, with 18 bases left between them. The CDR3 loop is CASSPIPRGSASGNTIYF. The CDR3 bases are TGTGCCAGCTCACCCATCCCTCGGGGTTCGGCCTCTGGAAACACCATATATTTT. The full variable domain, rest sourced from reference TRBV18 and TRBJ1-3, is NAGVMQNPRHLVRRRGQEARLRCSPMKGHSHVYWYRQLPEEGLKFMVYLQKENIIDESGMPKERFSAEFPKEGPSILRIQQVVRGDSAAYFCASSPIPRGSASGNTIYFGEGSWLTVV.

The chain has TRBV6-1 and TRBJ2-3; 11 bases line up with TRBD2. Germline V gives CDR1 MNHNS, CDR2 SASEGT. The CDR3 is 16 amino acids. V shed 4 bases and J 4 bases; nucleotides not matched to a gene: 7. CDR3 bases: TGTGCCAGCAGTGCCTTAGCGGGGGGGCGGGCAGATACGCAGTATTTT. The encoded protein is CASSALAGGRADTQYF.

The V and J genes are TRBV19 and TRBJ2-3; D not certain. This CDR3 comprises 17 residues. The V end was cut by 0 bases, the J end by 4 bases, with 17 bases between. Germline values: CDR1 LNHDA, CDR2 SQIVND (reference sequence). The CDR3 DNA is TGTGCCAGTAGTATAGACCCTAGAGTTATCGGCCCAGATACGCAGTATTTT. It translates to CASSIDPRVIGPDTQYF.

The rearrangement uses TRBV13 and TRBJ1-2; no reliable D call. Trimming shortened V by 2 bases and J by 4 bases, and 20 bases separated the two germline ends. This CDR3 comprises 17 residues. Germline lookup yields CDR1 PRHDT and CDR2 FYEKMQ (reference sequence). The CDR3 DNA follows: TGTGCCAGCAGCTTAAGGCCCGTAGGAGGGAGCAGCTATGGCTACACCTTC. Protein: CASSLRPVGGSSYGYTF.

J is TRBJ1-2 and V is TRBV9, with D tentatively TRBD1 (6 bases). Germline assignment: CDR1 SGDLS and CDR2 YYNGEE. The CDR3 sequence is 14 residues long. Trimming pared 4 bases from V and 6 bases from J, leaving 16 bases between. Here the CDR3 reads CASSKGAGGHGYTF. The CDR3 DNA reads as TGTGCCAGCAGCAAAGGGGCGGGGGGCCATGGCTACACCTTC.

This clone appeared a few times. The rearrangement links TRBV28 to TRBJ2-1; no reliable D call. The CDR3 runs to 12 residues. V lost 9 bases and J lost 8, with 14 bases in between. Germline V gene data show CDR1 as MDHEN and CDR2 as SYDVKM. For the CDR3, the DNA is TGTGCCAGTTCGTGGGCTTTCGATGAGCAGTTCTTC. It codes for CASSWAFDEQFF.

This chain connects TRBV11-2 to TRBJ1-5; 7 bases match TRBD1. Germline assignment: CDR1 SGHAT and CDR2 FQNNGV. CDR3 length: 17 amino acids. V was clipped by 5 bases and J by 7 bases; unmatched bases: 17. The DNA of the CDR3 is TGTGCCAGCAGCCGAATCAGTACTAGGGGGCGTGAGCAGCCCCAGCATTTT. Encoded protein: CASSRISTRGREQPQHF.

This clone has more than one count but fewer than ten. The rearrangement uses TRBV6-6 and TRBJ2-7; no firm D call. Trimming removed 5 bases at V and 3 bases at J, with 14 bases between. The CDR3 is 14 amino acids. Germline V CDR1 and CDR2: MNHNY, SVGAGI (reference sequence). The DNA for the CDR3 is TGTGCCAGCAGTCTCCCGGGTCCTAACTACGAGCAGTACTTC. Its protein is CASSLPGPNYEQYF.

The CDR3 spells CSVEPRGGEKLFF. The CDR3 nucleotides are TGCAGCGTTGAACCACGGGGGGGAGAAAAACTGTTTTTT. This chain connects TRBV29-1 to TRBJ1-4; D is perhaps TRBD1 (5 bases). Looked up from germline, CDR1 is SQVTM and CDR2 is ANQGSEA. V gave up 2 bases and J gave up 8 bases, with 12 bases separating them. The CDR3 covers 13 residues.

V is TRBV7-9 and J is TRBJ2-7, with 8 bases fitting TRBD2. The CDR3 consists of 16 residues. V was pared by 1 base and J by 3 bases, with 8 bases of the junction left unmatched. Germline V gene sequence: CDR1 SEHNR, CDR2 FQNEAQ (reference sequence). CDR3 nucleotide sequence: TGTGCCAGCAGCTTAGGTACAGCGGGAGCTATCTACGAGCAGTACTTC. Encoded protein: CASSLGTAGAIYEQYF. The full variable domain, completed using reference TRBV7-9 and TRBJ2-7, is DTGVSQNPRHKITKRGQNVTFRCDPISEHNRLYWYRQTLGQGPEFLTYFQNEAQLEKSRLLSDRFSAERPKGSFSTLEIQRTEQGDSAMYLCASSLGTAGAIYEQYFGPGTRLTVT.

The chain uses TRBV6-5 and TRBJ1-2; possible D gene TRBD1, 6 bases. Germline lookup yields CDR1 MNHEY and CDR2 SVGAGI. This CDR3 has 15 amino acids. Between the trimmed V and J ends, which lost 6 bases and 0 bases, there was a span of 14 bases. As DNA, the CDR3 is TGTGCCAGCAGCATTCGACAGGTAGCTAACTATGGCTACACCTTC. Its translation: CASSIRQVANYGYTF.

In this sample, this clone turned up once. The chain recombines TRBV7-6 with TRBJ1-4; 7 nucleotides match TRBD1. The length of the CDR3 is 14 residues. Germline V gives CDR1 SGHVS, CDR2 FNYEAQ. The trim removed 7 bases at V and 6 bases at J, leaving 8 bases unmatched. CDR3 sequence (DNA): TGTGCCAGCACCTTGAACAGGGGTGATGAAAAACTGTTTTTT. Its translation is CASTLNRGDEKLFF.

The genes are TRBV6-1 and TRBJ2-3; TRBD1 matches at 10 bases. Trimming cost V 1 base and J 4 bases; bases outside gene matches: 11. Germline values: CDR1 MNHNS, CDR2 SASEGT. The CDR3 spans 18 residues. The DNA of the CDR3 is TGTGCCAGCAGTGAAGAAGAGGAGGGGACAGGGGTGGCAGATACGCAGTATTTT. The encoded protein is CASSEEEEGTGVADTQYF.

The V call is TRBV2, the J call TRBJ2-6; D gene unclear. This CDR3 contains 17 residues. The germline CDR1 and CDR2 sequences are SNHLY and FYNNEI. The V end was cut by 4 bases, the J end by 3 bases, with 16 bases between. CDR3 coding DNA: TGTGCCAGCAGTGGTAGATTGTTGCTCGGTGGGGCCAACGTCCTGACTTTC. Protein product: CASSGRLLLGGANVLTF.

V gene TRBV15 combines with J gene TRBJ2-3, with D perhaps matching TRBD2 (5 bases). The CDR3 sequence is 13 residues long. Trimming took off 6 bases at V and 6 bases at J, with 13 bases between the two ends. Germline V gene lookup returns CDR1 LNHNV and CDR2 YYDKDF (reference sequence). The CDR3 region has the DNA TGTGCCACCAGAGCGCGTGGGGAGGATACGCAGTATTTT. Translated: CATRARGEDTQYF.

The chain employs TRBV30 and TRBJ2-1; 10 nucleotides match TRBD2. The CDR3 sequence is 15 residues long. Germline V gene data show CDR1 as GTSNPN and CDR2 as SVGIG (reference sequence). Trimming removed 3 bases from V and 4 bases from J; junction bases left unmatched: 6. The CDR3 reads CAWRMGTSDYNEQFF. The DNA of the CDR3 is TGTGCCTGGAGAATGGGGACTAGCGATTACAATGAGCAGTTCTTC.

V gene TRBV29-1 combines with J gene TRBJ2-1; 15 bases fit TRBD2. Looked up from germline, CDR1 is SQVTM and CDR2 is ANQGSEA. This CDR3 is built from 15 residues. J gave up 7 bases and V 3 bases, and 4 bases lay outside the gene matches. CDR3 DNA: TGCAGCGTTGAGGGACTAGCGGGGGGTTCGAATGAGCAGTTCTTC. Its protein is CSVEGLAGGSNEQFF.

Here the CDR3 reads CASSSQGRTEAFF. The CDR3 bases are TGTGCCAGCAGTTCTCAGGGCAGGACTGAAGCTTTCTTT. The chain uses TRBV6-1 and TRBJ1-1; maybe TRBD1 (5 bases). Germline V lookup: CDR1 MNHNS, CDR2 SASEGT. This CDR3 is built from 13 residues. The V end lost 5 bases, the J end lost 5 bases, and 12 bases lay between the germline ends.

The V and J genes are TRBV7-9 and TRBJ2-1; possibly TRBD1 for D (6 bases). Per germline, CDR1 SEHNR and CDR2 FQNEAQ (reference sequence). Deletions cut 0 bases from V and 9 bases from J, with 9 bases between. The length of the CDR3 is 13 residues. The CDR3, as DNA: TGTGCCAGCAGCTTAGCTGGGGGCGGTGAGCAGTTCTTC. Its protein product is CASSLAGGGEQFF.